One sample yielded the 27 T cell receptor beta chains listed below, sequenced in a study of T-cell reconstitution after alpha-beta-depleted transplantation in children. The TCRbeta library incorporated unique molecular identifiers. TCRdb independently ran MiXCR on the PCR reads; one entry per CDR3 protein. The sample consists of fewer than 700,000 distinct CDR3 sequences, 20% to 25% of them appearing once. Sequencing was performed on PBMCs, mostly from graft donor cells, taken 360 days after TCRalphabeta/CD19-depleted stem cell transplant. The receptors here all came from a boy under three years old who had a stem cell transplant for acute myeloid leukemia, so the T cells may come from the graft donor.

The V call is TRBV15, the J call TRBJ1-5, with TRBD1 as a possible D gene (6 bases). From germline, CDR1 is LNHNV and CDR2 YYDKDF (reference sequence). The CDR3 contains 15 residues. The germline V and J ends were trimmed by 1 base and 4 bases, with 11 bases remaining between them. CDR3 in DNA: TGTGCCACCAGCAGAGGTGGACAGCCGAATCAGCCCCAGCATTTT. This translates into CATSRGGQPNQPQHF.

This clonotype was recorded many times. This chain uses TRBV20-1 with TRBJ1-5; the D gene is possibly TRBD1 (6 bases). The germline gives CDR1 DFQATT, CDR2 SNEGSKA (reference sequence). V was trimmed by 3 bases and J by 6 bases, leaving 18 bases between them. This CDR3 spans 15 amino acids. The CDR3 DNA reads TGCAGTGCTAGTCGGGCACGACAGGTAGTTCAGCCCCAGCATTTT. Its translation is CSASRARQVVQPQHF.

This clonotype was counted ten times or more. The V and J genes are TRBV28 and TRBJ2-7, with 7 bases aligning to TRBD2. Losses at the gene ends were 6 bases for V and 2 bases for J; bases not matched to a gene: 4. CDR1 is MDHEN and CDR2 is SYDVKM in the germline V gene. This CDR3 contains 13 residues. The CDR3 bases are TGTGCCAGCAGAGACAGCGGGACCTACGAGCAGTACGTC. Amino acid sequence: CASRDSGTYEQYV.

V is TRBV5-6 and J is TRBJ2-1, with 7 bases identical to TRBD1. CDR3 length: 14 amino acids. The germline V gene has CDR1 SGHDT and CDR2 YYEEEE. Losses at the gene ends were 1 base for V and 10 bases for J; bases not matched to a gene: 8. This chain's CDR3 is CASSLTTGAREQFF. CDR3 sequence (DNA): TGTGCCAGCAGCTTGACCACAGGGGCAAGGGAGCAGTTCTTC.

This sequence joins TRBV12-3 or TRBV12-4 and TRBJ1-5; D gene uncertain. The CDR3 is 14 residues long. V was shortened by 7 bases and J by 3 bases, with 13 bases between the two germline ends. Here the CDR3 reads CASTLSGDNQPQHF. CDR3 sequence (DNA): TGTGCCAGCACCCTAAGTGGGGACAATCAGCCCCAGCATTTT.

This clonotype turned up a few times. The CDR3 is CASSYSRAGAFSNQPQHF. DNA for the CDR3: TGTGCCAGCAGTTACTCGAGGGCAGGGGCGTTTAGCAATCAGCCCCAGCATTTT. This chain joins TRBV6-5 and TRBJ1-5; a possible D gene is TRBD1 (6 bases). V dropped 0 bases and J dropped 0 bases, with 15 bases sitting between them. From germline, CDR1 is MNHEY and CDR2 SVGAGI. The CDR3 totals 18 residues.

This clonotype has just a few counts. The chain recombines TRBV12-3 or TRBV12-4 with TRBJ1-3; 8 bases are shared with TRBD1. This CDR3 is 16 amino acids long. V gave up 3 bases and J gave up 0 bases; unmatched junction bases: 4. CDR3 bases: TGTGCCAGCAGTTTTGCGGACAGGGTCTCTGGAAACACCATATATTTT. It encodes CASSFADRVSGNTIYF.

This rearrangement joins TRBV7-2 to TRBJ2-5; D unresolved. The germline V and J ends were trimmed by 1 base and 0 bases, with 6 bases remaining between them. Germline V CDR1 and CDR2: SGHTA, FQGNSA. This CDR3 has 14 amino acids. The CDR3 reads CASSLDGYQETQYF. As DNA, the CDR3 is TGTGCCAGCAGCTTAGACGGGTACCAAGAGACCCAGTACTTC.

This clonotype has only one observation. The rearrangement uses TRBV7-2 and TRBJ2-1, with D tentatively TRBD1 (5 bases). Germline CDR1 reads SGHTA; CDR2 reads FQGNSA. This CDR3 contains 15 residues. Trimming took 3 bases from V and 2 from J, leaving 11 bases between them. CDR3 residues: CASSFDQGPYNEQFF. The CDR3 coding sequence is TGTGCCAGCAGCTTTGACCAGGGTCCCTACAATGAGCAGTTCTTC.

This chain connects TRBV20-1 to TRBJ1-6, with D hard to call. V lost 1 base and J lost 7, with 14 bases in between. This CDR3 is 15 amino acids long. Germline values: CDR1 DFQATT, CDR2 SNEGSKA (reference sequence). The CDR3 nucleotides read TGCAGTGCTAGAGGGGGTGGGCAAACGAATTCACCCCTCCACTTT. Protein: CSARGGGQTNSPLHF.

This clonotype was detected only once. The chain combines TRBV30 with TRBJ2-7, with 11 bases identical to TRBD1. The V and J ends lost 3 bases and 4 bases, in that order; junction bases with no gene match: 5. Germline values: CDR1 GTSNPN, CDR2 SVGIG (reference sequence). CDR3 size: 14 residues. The CDR3 sequence is CAWSIGQGAYEQYF. The CDR3 region has the DNA TGTGCCTGGAGCATCGGACAGGGGGCATACGAGCAGTACTTC.

The chain recombines TRBV5-5 with TRBJ2-5; 7 bases agree with TRBD1. The CDR3 sequence is 15 residues long. The V and J ends lost 1 base and 2 bases, in that order; junction bases with no gene match: 5. Germline lookup yields CDR1 SGHKS and CDR2 YYEKEE (reference sequence). CDR3 region: CASSLWSTGQETQYF. DNA of the CDR3: TGTGCCAGCAGCTTGTGGTCGACAGGGCAAGAGACCCAGTACTTC. The variable domain in full, completed from reference TRBV5-5 and TRBJ2-5, reads DAGVTQSPTHLIKTRGQQVTLRCSPISGHKSVSWYQQVLGQGPQFIFQYYEKEERGRGNFPDRFSARQFPNYSSELNVNALLLGDSALYLCASSLWSTGQETQYFGPGTRLLVL.

The V call is TRBV2, the J call TRBJ2-7; D is possibly TRBD2 (5 bases). Between the trimmed V and J ends, which lost 4 bases and 8 bases, there was a span of 12 bases. CDR3 length equals 12 residues. CDR1 and CDR2 from the germline V gene are SNHLY and FYNNEI. The CDR3 here is CASSGGIYKQYV. The CDR3 coding sequence is TGTGCCAGCAGTGGAGGGATTTACAAGCAGTACGTC.

This clonotype was detected only a few times. CDR3 DNA sequence: TGTGCCAGCAGCTTAGCGCTAGGTGTCTACGAGCAGTACGTC. This codes for CASSLALGVYEQYV. This rearrangement joins TRBV7-2 to TRBJ2-7; D gene ambiguous. CDR3 length: 14 residues. Between the trimmed V and J ends, which lost 0 bases and 3 bases, there was a span of 9 bases. Germline V gene data show CDR1 as SGHTA and CDR2 as FQGNSA.

This sequence joins TRBV4-1 and TRBJ2-5; tentative D call: TRBD2 (6 bases). This CDR3 has 15 amino acids. Trimming removed 4 bases from V and 1 base from J, with 13 bases in between. Germline V gene lookup returns CDR1 MGHRA and CDR2 YSYEKL. CDR3 nucleotides: TGCGCCAGCAGCCGGCGGGACGGAAGCCAAGAGACCCAGTACTTC. Amino acid sequence: CASSRRDGSQETQYF.

This rearrangement joins TRBV6-1 to TRBJ2-3, with TRBD1 matching 8 bases. Germline trimming cut 6 bases from V and 3 bases from J; bases unmatched to any gene: 11. Germline V gives CDR1 MNHNS, CDR2 SASEGT. The CDR3 is 16 amino acids. DNA for the CDR3: TGTGCCAGCAGGGATGGCCGGACAGGGAGGACAGATACGCAGTATTTT. Translated: CASRDGRTGRTDTQYF.

This clonotype has ten or more counts. The chain has TRBV29-1 and TRBJ2-1; weak D call: TRBD1 (6 bases). Deletions cut 1 base from V and 4 bases from J, with 17 bases between. Germline CDR1 and CDR2: SQVTM and ANQGSEA. This CDR3 is built from 16 residues. The CDR3 region has the DNA TGCAGCGTTGAAGGAAGGGCGACAGGTCTTTACAATGAGCAGTTCTTC. Residues: CSVEGRATGLYNEQFF.

This chain links TRBV20-1 with TRBJ1-4, with D possibly being TRBD1 (6 bases). Between the trimmed V and J ends, which lost 8 bases and 1 base, there was a span of 11 bases. CDR1 DFQATT and CDR2 SNEGSKA come from the germline V gene (reference sequence). There are 13 residues in the CDR3. In DNA form, the CDR3 reads TGCAGTACAATACAGGGAACTAATGAAAAACTGTTTTTT. This translates into CSTIQGTNEKLFF.

The chain links TRBV29-1 to TRBJ2-7; no reliable D call. CDR3 length equals 14 residues. Germline lookup yields CDR1 SQVTM and CDR2 ANQGSEA. Trimming shortened V by 5 bases and J by 0 bases, and 14 bases separated the two germline ends. CDR3 protein: CSVKDPSNSYEQYF. The CDR3 DNA sequence: TGCAGCGTTAAGGACCCCTCGAACTCCTACGAGCAGTACTTC.

This clonotype was detected only a few times. The CDR3 DNA reads TGCGCCAGCAGCCTTACGACAGTAGCGGACTACGAGCAGTACTTC. It translates to CASSLTTVADYEQYF. The chain has TRBV5-1 and TRBJ2-7; tentative D call: TRBD2 (6 bases). The V end lost 4 bases, the J end lost 3 bases, and 17 bases lay between the germline ends. This CDR3 spans 15 amino acids. Germline loops: CDR1 SGHRS, CDR2 YFSETQ.

This clonotype occurred a few times. The V gene is TRBV20-1, the J gene TRBJ2-3; D may correspond to TRBD1 or TRBD2 (6 bases each). The CDR3 length is 15 residues. V shed 0 bases and J shed 2 bases, with 12 bases lying between them. Germline CDR1 is DFQATT and CDR2 is SNEGSKA (reference sequence). The CDR3 here is CSARDAGGNTDTQYF. Written as DNA, the CDR3 is TGCAGTGCTAGAGACGCCGGGGGCAACACAGATACGCAGTATTTT.

V gene TRBV6-1 combines with J gene TRBJ1-5; TRBD1 matches 8 bases. V shed 7 bases and J 3 bases; nucleotides not matched to a gene: 8. The germline V gene has CDR1 MNHNS and CDR2 SASEGT. This CDR3 is built from 15 residues. CDR3 in amino acids: CASKLDRGINQPQHF. The CDR3 DNA sequence: TGTGCCAGCAAACTAGACAGGGGAATCAATCAGCCCCAGCATTTT.

This clonotype was found a few times. The J gene is TRBJ2-7, the V gene TRBV18, with 7 bases fitting TRBD1. V lost 3 bases and J lost 7; bases outside the gene matches: 3. This CDR3 is 12 amino acids long. Germline assignment: CDR1 KGHSH and CDR2 LQKENI. Here the CDR3 DNA reads TGTGCCAGCTCACCTACAGGGGAAGAGCAGTACGTC. It specifies CASSPTGEEQYV.

V usage is TRBV27 and J usage is TRBJ2-2, with no clear D. This CDR3 is 15 amino acids long. Trimming cost V 5 bases and J 5 bases, with 15 bases left between them. Germline loops: CDR1 MNHEY, CDR2 SMNVEV (reference sequence). The chain's CDR3 is CASSPLPTLTGELFF. CDR3 DNA sequence: TGTGCCAGCAGTCCCCTCCCTACCTTAACCGGGGAGCTGTTTTTT.

The V call is TRBV19, the J call TRBJ2-7; TRBD2 is a possible D gene (6 bases). V lost 5 bases, J lost 2 bases, and 13 bases lay in between. This CDR3 has 14 amino acids. Germline V lookup: CDR1 LNHDA, CDR2 SQIVND (reference sequence). The CDR3 is CASSWGEGPYEQYF. CDR3 in DNA: TGTGCCAGTAGTTGGGGGGAAGGTCCCTACGAGCAGTACTTC.

In its sample, this clonotype was seen many times. The V and J genes are TRBV6-1 and TRBJ2-3, with TRBD1 matching over 9 bases. CDR1 is MNHNS and CDR2 is SASEGT in the germline V gene. The ends lost 4 bases at V and 3 bases at J; junction bases unmatched: 5. There are 15 residues in the CDR3. This CDR3 reads CASSATGTGTDTQYF. The CDR3 DNA is TGTGCCAGCAGTGCCACCGGGACAGGGACAGATACGCAGTATTTT.

This clonotype was observed many times. This chain connects TRBV20-1 to TRBJ1-1; no clear D. Between the trimmed V and J ends, which lost 6 bases and 5 bases, there was a span of 13 bases. Germline V gene sequence: CDR1 DFQATT, CDR2 SNEGSKA (reference sequence). This CDR3 has 12 amino acids. Here the CDR3 DNA reads TGCAGTGCCATAGCTGGGCGGACTGAAGCTTTCTTT. Amino acid sequence: CSAIAGRTEAFF.